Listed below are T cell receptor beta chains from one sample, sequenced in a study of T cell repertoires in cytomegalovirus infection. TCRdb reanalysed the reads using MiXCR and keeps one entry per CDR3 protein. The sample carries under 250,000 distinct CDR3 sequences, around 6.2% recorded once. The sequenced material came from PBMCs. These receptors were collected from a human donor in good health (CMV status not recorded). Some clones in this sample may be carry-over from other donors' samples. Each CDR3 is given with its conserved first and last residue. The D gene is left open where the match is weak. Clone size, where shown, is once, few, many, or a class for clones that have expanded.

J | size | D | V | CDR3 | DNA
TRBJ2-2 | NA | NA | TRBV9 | CASSVYGTNTGELFF | TGTGCCAGCAGCGTATATGGGACAAACACCGGGGAGCTGTTTTTT
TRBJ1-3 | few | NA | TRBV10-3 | CAITADSGNTIYF | TGTGCCATCACGGCGGACTCTGGAAACACCATATATTTT
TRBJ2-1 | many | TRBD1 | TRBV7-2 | CASSLALGDRGYNEQFF | TGTGCCAGCAGCTTAGCGCTTGGGGACAGGGGTTACAATGAGCAGTTCTTC
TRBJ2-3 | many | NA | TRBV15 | CATSDYDRERDTQYF | TGTGCCACCAGCGACTACGACCGGGAGAGAGATACGCAGTATTTT
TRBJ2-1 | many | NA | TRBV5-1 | CASSLKGSYNEQFF | TGCGCCAGCAGCTTGAAGGGATCTTACAATGAGCAGTTCTTC
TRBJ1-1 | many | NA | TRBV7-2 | CASSSSRTMAEAFF | TGTGCCAGCAGTTCATCCCGGACAATGGCTGAAGCTTTCTTT
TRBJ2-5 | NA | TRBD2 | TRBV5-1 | CASSLTPSGGQETQYF | TGCGCCAGCAGCTTGACCCCTAGCGGGGGGCAGGAGACCCAGTACTTC
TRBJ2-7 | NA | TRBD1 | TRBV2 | CASIPRDSYEQYF | TGTGCCAGCATTCCCCGGGACAGCTACGAGCAGTACTTC
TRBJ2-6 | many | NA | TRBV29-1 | CSVRDSSGANVLTF | TGCAGCGTGAGGGACTCCTCTGGGGCCAACGTCCTGACTTTC
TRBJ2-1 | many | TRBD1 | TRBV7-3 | CASSSGVGQGYNEQFF | TGTGCCAGCAGCTCTGGGGTCGGACAGGGCTACAATGAGCAGTTCTTC
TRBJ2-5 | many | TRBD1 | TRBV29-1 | CSVDGVWTGMVETQYF | TGCAGCGTTGATGGGGTCTGGACAGGGATGGTAGAGACCCAGTACTTC
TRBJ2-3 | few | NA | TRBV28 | CASSLAEGTDTQYF | TGTGCCAGCAGTTTAGCGGAGGGCACAGATACGCAGTATTTT
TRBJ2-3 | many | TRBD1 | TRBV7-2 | CASSSNRGRTDTQYF | TGTGCCAGCAGCTCCAACAGGGGGCGCACAGATACGCAGTATTTT
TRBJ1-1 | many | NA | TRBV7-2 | CASSFKRGNEAFF | TGTGCCAGCAGCTTCAAAAGGGGGAACGAAGCTTTCTTT
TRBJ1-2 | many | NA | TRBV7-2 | CASSLGAYYGYTF | TGTGCCAGCAGCTTAGGGGCTTACTATGGCTACACCTTC
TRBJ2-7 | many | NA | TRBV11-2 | CASSRDSNTYEQYF | TGTGCCAGCAGCAGAGACAGCAACACCTACGAGCAGTACTTC
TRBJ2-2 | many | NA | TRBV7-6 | CASSRNQRQNTGELFF | TGTGCCAGCAGCCGTAATCAGAGACAGAACACCGGGGAGCTGTTTTTT
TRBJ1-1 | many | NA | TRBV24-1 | CATSGWTGTEAFF | TGTGCCACCAGCGGGTGGACGGGGACTGAAGCTTTCTTT
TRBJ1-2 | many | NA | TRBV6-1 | CASRPETLGYTF | TGTGCCAGCCGGCCCGAAACTTTAGGCTACACCTTC
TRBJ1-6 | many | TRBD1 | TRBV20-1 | CSARGTGDNYNSPLHF | TGCAGTGCTAGAGGGACAGGGGACAACTATAATTCACCCCTCCACTTT
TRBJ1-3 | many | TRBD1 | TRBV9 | CASSGGQFSGNTIYF | TGTGCCAGCAGCGGGGGACAGTTCTCTGGAAACACCATATATTTT
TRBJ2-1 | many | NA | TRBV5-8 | CASRGGVINQRQFF | TGTGCCAGCAGAGGGGGGGTTATCAACCAACGGCAGTTCTTC
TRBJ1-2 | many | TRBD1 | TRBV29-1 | CSVQNRGLLDGYTF | TGCAGCGTCCAAAACAGGGGGCTGCTCGATGGCTACACCTTC
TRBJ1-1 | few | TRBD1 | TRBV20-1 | CSANRQGMNTEAFF | TGCAGTGCAAACCGACAGGGGATGAACACTGAAGCTTTCTTT
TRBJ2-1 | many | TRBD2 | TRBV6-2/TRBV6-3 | CASSYSNLAGFYNEQFF | TGTGCCAGCAGTTACTCGAACCTAGCGGGGTTCTACAATGAGCAGTTCTTC
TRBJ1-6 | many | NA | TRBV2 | CASSMGFNSPLHF | TGTGCCAGCAGTATGGGGTTCAATTCACCCCTCCACTTT
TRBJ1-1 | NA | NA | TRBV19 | CASRIESWTEAFF | TGTGCCAGTCGTATTGAGAGTTGGACTGAAGCTTTCTTT
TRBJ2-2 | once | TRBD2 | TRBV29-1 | CSVRLAGAGELFF | TGCAGCGTAAGACTAGCGGGGGCCGGGGAGCTGTTTTTT
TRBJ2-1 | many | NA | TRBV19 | CASSMWAGERNEQFF | TGTGCCAGTAGTATGTGGGCAGGGGAAAGGAATGAGCAGTTCTTC
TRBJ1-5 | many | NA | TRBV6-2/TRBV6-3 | CASSRPNNQPQHF | TGTGCCAGCAGTCGACCTAATAATCAGCCCCAGCATTTT
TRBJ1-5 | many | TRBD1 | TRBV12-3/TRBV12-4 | CASRGQGGGQPQHF | TGTGCCAGCAGGGGACAGGGAGGGGGTCAGCCCCAGCATTTT
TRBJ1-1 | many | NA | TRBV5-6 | CASSFRVTEAFF | TGTGCCAGCAGCTTTCGGGTCACTGAAGCTTTCTTT
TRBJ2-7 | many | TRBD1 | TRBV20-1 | CSAREEGATRRYEQYF | TGCAGTGCTAGAGAAGAGGGGGCCACTCGTCGTTACGAGCAGTACTTC
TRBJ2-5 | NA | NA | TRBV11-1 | CASHLSGEGETQYF | TGTGCCAGCCACTTGTCGGGGGAAGGAGAGACCCAGTACTTC
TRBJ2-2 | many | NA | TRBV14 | CASSQVPGNTGELFF | TGTGCCAGCAGCCAAGTCCCAGGAAACACCGGGGAGCTGTTTTTT
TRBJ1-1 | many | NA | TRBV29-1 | CSVAVRTEAFF | TGCAGCGTTGCAGTTCGGACTGAAGCTTTCTTT
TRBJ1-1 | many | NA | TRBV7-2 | CASSLIQTVNTEAFF | TGTGCCAGCAGCTTAATACAGACGGTGAACACTGAAGCTTTCTTT
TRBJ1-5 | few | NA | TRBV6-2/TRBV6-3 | CASSYGPDPNQPQHF | TGTGCCAGCAGTTACGGACCGGATCCCAATCAGCCCCAGCATTTT
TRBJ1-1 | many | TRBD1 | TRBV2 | CAFRGSNTEAFF | TGTGCCTTCAGGGGGTCGAACACTGAAGCTTTCTTT
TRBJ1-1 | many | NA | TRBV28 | CASTLTPNTEAFF | TGTGCCAGCACCCTAACACCGAACACTGAAGCTTTCTTT
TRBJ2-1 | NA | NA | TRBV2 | CASSELDEQFF | TGTGCCAGCAGTGAATTGGATGAGCAGTTCTTC